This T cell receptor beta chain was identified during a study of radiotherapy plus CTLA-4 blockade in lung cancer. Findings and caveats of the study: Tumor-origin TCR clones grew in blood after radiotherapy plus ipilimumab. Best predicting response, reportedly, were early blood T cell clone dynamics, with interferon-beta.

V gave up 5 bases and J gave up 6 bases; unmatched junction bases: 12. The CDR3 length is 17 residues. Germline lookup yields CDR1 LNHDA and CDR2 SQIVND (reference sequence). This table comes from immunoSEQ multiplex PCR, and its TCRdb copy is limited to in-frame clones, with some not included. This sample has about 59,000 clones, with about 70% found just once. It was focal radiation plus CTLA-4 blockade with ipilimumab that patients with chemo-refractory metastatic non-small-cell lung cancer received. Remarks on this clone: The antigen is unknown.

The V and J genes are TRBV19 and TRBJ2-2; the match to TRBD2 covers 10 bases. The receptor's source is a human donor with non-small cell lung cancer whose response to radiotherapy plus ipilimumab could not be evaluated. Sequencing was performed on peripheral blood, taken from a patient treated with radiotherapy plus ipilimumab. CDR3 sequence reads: CASSVYPLAGEAGELFF. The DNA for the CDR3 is TGTGCCAGTAGTGTATACCCCCTAGCGGGAGAGGCCGGGGAGCTGTTTTTT.